This paragraph covers one T cell receptor beta chain sequence. Its cognate antigen is unknown. The data are from a study of cytomegalovirus exposure and HLA in healthy donors. Study-level results: Later analysis suggested links between common viral pathogens and several top significant clusters. Overall, about 160 TCR beta chains were annotated as cytomegalovirus-associated.

Primers for the PCR totalled 60 Vbeta and 13 Jbeta. In the study's own analysis: Approximately 10 million shared chains were among around 78 million unique TCR beta chains counted in a later analysis. Assay: immunoSEQ multiplex PCR; the TCRdb copy retains only in-frame clones and omits some. Clonal size and the V and J genes are those of that table, whereas D and trimming came from the DNA. The top ten clones hold roughly 7% of a sample with approximately 170,000 clones, about three quarters of them seen once. The CDR3 extends over 14 amino acids. CDR1 is SGDLS and CDR2 is YYNGEE in the germline V gene. The V gene end was trimmed by 4 bases and the J gene end by 5 bases; junction bases not matched to a gene: 5.

This receptor was obtained from a woman in her thirties or forties in good health and CMV-seropositive. The chain uses TRBV9 and TRBJ2-2; 7 bases match TRBD2. The specimen sequenced was PBMCs. The CDR3 spells CASSKAGQTGELFF. As DNA, the CDR3 is TGTGCCAGCAGCAAAGCGGGGCAGACCGGGGAGCTGTTTTTT.